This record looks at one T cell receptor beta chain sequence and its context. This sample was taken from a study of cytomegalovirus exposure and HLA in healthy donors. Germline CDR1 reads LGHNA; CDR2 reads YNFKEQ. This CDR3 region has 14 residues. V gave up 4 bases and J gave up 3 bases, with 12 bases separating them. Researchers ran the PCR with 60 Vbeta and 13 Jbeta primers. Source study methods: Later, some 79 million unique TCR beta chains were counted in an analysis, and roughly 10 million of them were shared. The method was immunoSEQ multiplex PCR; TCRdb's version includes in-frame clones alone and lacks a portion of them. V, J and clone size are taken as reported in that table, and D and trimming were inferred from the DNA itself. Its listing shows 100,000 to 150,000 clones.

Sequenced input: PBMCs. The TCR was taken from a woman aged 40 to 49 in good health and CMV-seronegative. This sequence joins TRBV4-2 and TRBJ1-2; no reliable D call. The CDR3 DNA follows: TGTGCCAGCAGCCTAAGAGTAGGAGACTATGGCTACACCTTC. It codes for CASSLRVGDYGYTF.